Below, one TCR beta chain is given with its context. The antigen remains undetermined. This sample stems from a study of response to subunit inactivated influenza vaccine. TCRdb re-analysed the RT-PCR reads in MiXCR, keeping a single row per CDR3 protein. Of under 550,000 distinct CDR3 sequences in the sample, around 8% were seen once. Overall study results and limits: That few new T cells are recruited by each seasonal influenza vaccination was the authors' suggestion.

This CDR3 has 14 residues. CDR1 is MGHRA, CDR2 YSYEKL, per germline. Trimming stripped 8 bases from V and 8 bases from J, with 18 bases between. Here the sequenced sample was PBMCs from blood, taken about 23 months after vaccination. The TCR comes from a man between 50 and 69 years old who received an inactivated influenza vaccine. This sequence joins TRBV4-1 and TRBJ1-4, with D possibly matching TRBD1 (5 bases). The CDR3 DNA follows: TGCGCCAGCCATGGCCCGGGACGCGGGGAAAAACTGTTTTTT. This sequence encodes CASHGPGRGEKLFF.